This T cell receptor (beta chain) appears in the sequencing data of a study of T cell responses to AZD1222 COVID-19 vaccine. Across the whole study: The study pooled second doses at about 4 or about 12 weeks.

Worth noting for this clone: No antigen is known for it.

This table comes from immunoSEQ multiplex PCR, and its TCRdb copy is limited to in-frame clones, with some not included. The table includes approximately 260,000 clones, approximately 95% detected once. Study conclusions and caveats: Within unmutated variant regions lay the reported targets of nearly half of spike-specific TCRs.

V lost 2 bases and J lost 3, with 17 bases in between. Germline CDR1 and CDR2: MNHEY and SMNVEV (reference sequence). The CDR3 extends over 16 amino acids. The receptor comes from an adult in good health. J is TRBJ2-7 and V is TRBV27; D possibly uses TRBD1 or TRBD2 (5 bases each). This specimen was peripheral blood, taken on day 0 of AZD1222 vaccination. The CDR3 region is CASSLKPGAGSYEQYF. Written as DNA, the CDR3 is TGTGCCAGCAGTTTAAAACCCGGGGCAGGGAGCTACGAGCAGTACTTC.